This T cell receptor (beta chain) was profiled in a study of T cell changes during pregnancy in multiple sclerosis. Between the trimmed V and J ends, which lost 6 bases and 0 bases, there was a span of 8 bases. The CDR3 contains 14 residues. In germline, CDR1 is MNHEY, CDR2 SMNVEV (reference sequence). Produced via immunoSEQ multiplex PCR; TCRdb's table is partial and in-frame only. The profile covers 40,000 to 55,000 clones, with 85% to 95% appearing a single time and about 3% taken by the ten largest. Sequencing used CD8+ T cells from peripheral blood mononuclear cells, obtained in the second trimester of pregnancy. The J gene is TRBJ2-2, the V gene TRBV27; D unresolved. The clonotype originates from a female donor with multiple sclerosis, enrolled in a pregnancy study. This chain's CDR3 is CASSYGTNTGELFF. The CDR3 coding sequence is TGTGCCAGCAGCTACGGTACGAACACCGGGGAGCTGTTTTTT.